This TCR beta chain is drawn from a study of regulatory T cells in long-lasting Graves disease. Study-wide findings and caveats: Possibly, accuracy suffered from the small sample size. Preferential use of TRBV28, TRBJ1-2 and TRBJ2-5 was seen in persistent disease. Whereas new patients shared 966 public clonotypes, persistent patients shared more, at 2,500 to 3,500.

Assembly of TCR beta libraries relied on iRepertoire HTBI primers together with Arm-PCR of CDR3 regions. MiXCR was run by TCRdb on the multiplex PCR reads, yielding one entry per CDR3 protein. Of about 340,000 distinct CDR3 sequences in the sample, roughly 21% were seen once. This clonotype was detected only a few times. Its antigen is not identified. CDR3 length: 14 residues. V lost 2 bases and J lost 7, with 17 bases in between. Germline CDR1 GTSNPN, CDR2 SVGIG (reference sequence). Described time point: persistent/refractory GD, antithyroid drugs over 5 years with positive TRAb. Preparation of the TCR library used RNA extracted from PBMCs. Graves' disease diagnoses used American Thyroid Association guidelines.

This TCR came from a female donor with Graves disease. The specimen was peripheral blood mononuclear cells (PBMCs), collected when the disease was refractory, from a patient treated with antithyroid drugs. The chain is built from TRBV30 and TRBJ2-5; D is perhaps TRBD2 (6 bases). As DNA, the CDR3 is TGTGCCTGGAGTACTAGCCCGAGCGGCGTGACCCAGTACTTC. Protein sequence: CAWSTSPSGVTQYF.